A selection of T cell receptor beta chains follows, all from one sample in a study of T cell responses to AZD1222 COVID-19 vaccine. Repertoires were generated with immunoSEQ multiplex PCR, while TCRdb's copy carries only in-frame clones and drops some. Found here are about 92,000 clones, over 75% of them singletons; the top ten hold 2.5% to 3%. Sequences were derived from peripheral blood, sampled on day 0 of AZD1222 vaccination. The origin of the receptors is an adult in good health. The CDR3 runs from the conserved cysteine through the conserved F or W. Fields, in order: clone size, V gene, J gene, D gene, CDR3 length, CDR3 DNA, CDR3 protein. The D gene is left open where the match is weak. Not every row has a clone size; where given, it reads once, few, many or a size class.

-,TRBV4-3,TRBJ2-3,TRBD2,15,TGCGCCAGCAGCCAAGATCCGGGAGGCGAGGATACGCAGTATTTT,CASSQDPGGEDTQYF
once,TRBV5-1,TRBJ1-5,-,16,TGCGCCAGCAGCTTGGCCCCAATTGGTAGCAATCAGCCCCAGCATTTT,CASSLAPIGSNQPQHF
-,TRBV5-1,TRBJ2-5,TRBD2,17,TGCGCCAGCAGCTCGTCCGGGACTAGCGGGAGTACAGAGACCCAGTACTTC,CASSSSGTSGSTETQYF
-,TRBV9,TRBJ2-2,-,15,TGTGCCAGCAGCGTAGCGGGACAATACACCGGGGAGCTGTTTTTT,CASSVAGQYTGELFF
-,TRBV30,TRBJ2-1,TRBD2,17,TGTGCCTGGAGCTTGCTGGGGGGACTAGCGGGAACCGGTGAGCAGTTCTTC,CAWSLLGGLAGTGEQFF
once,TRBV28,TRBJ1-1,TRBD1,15,TGTGCCATTCGGACAGGGGGCGATTCGAACACTGAAGCTTTCTTT,CAIRTGGDSNTEAFF
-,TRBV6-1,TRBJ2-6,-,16,TGTGCCAGCAGTGTTGAGGGTTTCTCTGGGGCCAACGTCCTGACTTTC,CASSVEGFSGANVLTF
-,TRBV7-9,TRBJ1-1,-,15,TGTGCCAGCAGCTTAGGAACAACCATGAACACTGAAGCTTTCTTT,CASSLGTTMNTEAFF
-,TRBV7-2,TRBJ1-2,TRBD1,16,TGTGCCAGCAGCCCAGGGCGGGACAGGCGACCTGAGGGCTACACCTTC,CASSPGRDRRPEGYTF
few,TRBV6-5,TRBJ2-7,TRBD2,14,TGTGCCAGCAGTTACGGGACTAGCGGCTACGAGCAGTACTTC,CASSYGTSGYEQYF
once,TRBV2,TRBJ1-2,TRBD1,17,TGTGCCAGCAGTGAAAGTAACGGACAGGGGGCGGACTATGGCTACACCTTC,CASSESNGQGADYGYTF
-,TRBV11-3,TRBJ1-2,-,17,TGTGCCAGCAGTCCGAGAAACAGAAAGGACAGTAACTATGGCTACACCTTC,CASSPRNRKDSNYGYTF
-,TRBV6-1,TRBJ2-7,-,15,TGTGCCAGCAGTGAAGTGTTTAGGGGTTCGTACGAGCAGTACTTC,CASSEVFRGSYEQYF
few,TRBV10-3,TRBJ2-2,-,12,TGTGCCATCAGGACGGACACCGGGGAGCTGTTTTTT,CAIRTDTGELFF
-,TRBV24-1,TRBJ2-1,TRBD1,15,TGTGCCACCAGTGATCGGACAGGGGGTGAAAATGAGCAGTTCTTC,CATSDRTGGENEQFF
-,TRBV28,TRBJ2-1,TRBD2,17,TGTGCCAGCAGTTTATTGGTAGCGGGAGGCTCCTACAATGAGCAGTTCTTC,CASSLLVAGGSYNEQFF